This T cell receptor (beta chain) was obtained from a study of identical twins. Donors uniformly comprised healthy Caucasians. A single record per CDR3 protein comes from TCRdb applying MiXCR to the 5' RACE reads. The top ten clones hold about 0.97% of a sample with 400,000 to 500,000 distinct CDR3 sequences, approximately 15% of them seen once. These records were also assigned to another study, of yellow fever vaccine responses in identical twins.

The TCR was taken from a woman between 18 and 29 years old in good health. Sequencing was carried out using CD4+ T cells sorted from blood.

CDR3 DNA: TGCAGTGCTAGGAAGACTAATCAGGAGACCCAGTACTTC. Its translation is CSARKTNQETQYF. V and J are TRBV20-1 and TRBJ2-5, with D perhaps matching TRBD2 (5 bases). Trimming took 3 bases from V and 5 from J, leaving 13 bases between them. In germline, CDR1 is DFQATT, CDR2 SNEGSKA (reference sequence). This CDR3 is 13 amino acids long.